The next 5 T cell receptor beta chains were all read from a single sample in a study of T-cell memory formation after mild COVID-19. TCRdb re-analysed the 5' RACE reads in MiXCR, keeping a single row per CDR3 protein. The sample contains 250,000 to 350,000 distinct CDR3 sequences, 14% of which appear only once. The specimen sequenced was PBMCs or a T cell subset sorted from them (not recorded which). Source of these receptors: a man between 18 and 29 years old who had mild COVID-19 (a few samples of this study predate the infection). Cell type and time point are not known.

This clonotype was found a few times. This chain connects TRBV9 to TRBJ2-5, with D perhaps TRBD1 or TRBD2 (6 bases each). Trimming removed 3 bases from V and 5 bases from J, with 23 bases in between. This CDR3 spans 17 amino acids. Germline CDR1 SGDLS, CDR2 YYNGEE. The chain's CDR3 is CASSEGGEPTSAETQYF. CDR3 in DNA: TGTGCCAGCAGCGAGGGGGGCGAGCCGACATCGGCGGAGACCCAGTACTTC.

This clonotype has ten or more counts. The CDR3: CASRRSPYEQYF. The CDR3 DNA reads as TGCGCCAGCAGACGATCCCCCTACGAGCAGTACTTC. The chain joins TRBV5-1 to TRBJ2-7, with D hard to call. CDR3 length equals 12 residues. CDR1 is SGHRS, CDR2 YFSETQ, per germline. V shed 5 bases and J shed 2 bases, with 8 bases lying between them.

This clonotype was detected only a few times. V usage is TRBV7-9 and J usage is TRBJ1-5; unclear D gene. Germline CDR1 is SEHNR and CDR2 is FQNEAQ (reference sequence). V was cut by 5 bases and J by 4 bases, with 9 bases left in between. The CDR3 spans 13 residues. CDR3 amino acids: CASSRGENQPQHF. CDR3 nucleotide sequence: TGTGCCAGCAGCCGGGGAGAAAATCAGCCCCAGCATTTT.

The chain joins TRBV7-2 to TRBJ2-3; D unclear. Trimming pared 5 bases from V and 3 bases from J, leaving 15 bases between. Per germline, CDR1 SGHTA and CDR2 FQGNSA. The CDR3 has 15 amino acids. The CDR3: CASSRDGSRTDTQYF. The CDR3 nucleotides read TGTGCCAGCAGCCGAGACGGTAGTAGGACAGATACGCAGTATTTT.

This sequence joins TRBV2 and TRBJ2-3, with 10 bases lining up with TRBD2. This CDR3 is built from 15 residues. The germline CDR1 and CDR2 sequences are SNHLY and FYNNEI. J was trimmed by 5 bases and V by 6 bases; bases with no gene match: 8. CDR3 sequence (DNA): TGTGCCAGCAGACCCACTAGCGGGGTGGGAGATACGCAGTATTTT. Residues: CASRPTSGVGDTQYF.